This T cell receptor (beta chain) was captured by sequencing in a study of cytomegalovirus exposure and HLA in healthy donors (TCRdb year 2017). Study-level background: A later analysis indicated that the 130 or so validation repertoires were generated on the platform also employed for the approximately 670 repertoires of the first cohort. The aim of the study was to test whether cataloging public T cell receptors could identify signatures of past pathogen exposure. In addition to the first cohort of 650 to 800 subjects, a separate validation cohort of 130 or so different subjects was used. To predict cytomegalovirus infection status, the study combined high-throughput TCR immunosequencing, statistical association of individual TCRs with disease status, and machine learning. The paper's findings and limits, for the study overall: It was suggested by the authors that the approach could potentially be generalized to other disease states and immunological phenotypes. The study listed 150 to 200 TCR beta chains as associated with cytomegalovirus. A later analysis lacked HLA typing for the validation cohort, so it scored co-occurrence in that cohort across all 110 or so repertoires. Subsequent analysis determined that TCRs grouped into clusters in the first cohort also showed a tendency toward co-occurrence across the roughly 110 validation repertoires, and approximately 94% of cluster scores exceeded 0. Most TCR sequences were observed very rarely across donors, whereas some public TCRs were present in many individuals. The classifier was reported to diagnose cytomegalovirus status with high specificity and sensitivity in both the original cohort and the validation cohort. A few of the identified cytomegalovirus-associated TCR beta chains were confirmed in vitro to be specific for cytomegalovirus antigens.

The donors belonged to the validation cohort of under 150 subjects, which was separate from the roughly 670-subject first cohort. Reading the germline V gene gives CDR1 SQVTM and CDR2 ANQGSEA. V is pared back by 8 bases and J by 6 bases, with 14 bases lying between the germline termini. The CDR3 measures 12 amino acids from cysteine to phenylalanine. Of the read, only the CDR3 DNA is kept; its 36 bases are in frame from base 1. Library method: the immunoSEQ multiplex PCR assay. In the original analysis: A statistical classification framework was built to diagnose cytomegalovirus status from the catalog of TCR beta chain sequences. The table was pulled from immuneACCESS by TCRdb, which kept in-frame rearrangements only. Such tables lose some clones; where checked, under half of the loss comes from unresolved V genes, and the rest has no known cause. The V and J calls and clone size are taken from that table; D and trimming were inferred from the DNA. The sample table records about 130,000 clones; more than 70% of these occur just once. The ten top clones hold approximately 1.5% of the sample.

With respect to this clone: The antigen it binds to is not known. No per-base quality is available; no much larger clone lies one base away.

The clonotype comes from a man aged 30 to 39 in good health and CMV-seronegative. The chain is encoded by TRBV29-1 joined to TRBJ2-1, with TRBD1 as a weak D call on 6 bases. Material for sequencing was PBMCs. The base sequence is TGCAGCACAAAGGACAGCTCCAATGAGCAGTTCTTC. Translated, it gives CSTKDSSNEQFF.